These 16 T cell receptor gamma chains were sequenced from one sample in a study of Vδ1+ human thymocytes. The template was reverse-transcribed extracted RNA. Multiplex PCR used pooled V-gene forward primers and a constant-region reverse primer to amplify CDR3s. TCRdb redid clone calling on the multiplex PCR reads using CATT. The sample has about 6,500 gamma-chain clones, around 39% seen once. No antigens are known for them. Study-level points and caveats: Thymic TRG and TRD repertoires appeared highly polyclonal.

The source material was Vdelta1+ gamma-delta thymocytes from the thymus. Subset specified: FACS-sorted CD3+ TCRalphabeta- TCRVdelta1+ TCRVdelta2- thymocytes. The source is a boy under three years old who had congenital heart surgery.

Sample share makes this clone medium-sized. In the same sample, other DNA sequences code for this CDR3. The chain joins TRGV4 to TRGJ1 or TRGJ2. CDR3 size: 12 residues. Germline loops: CDR1 EGSTGY, CDR2 YDSYTSSV. The V gene end was trimmed by 1 base and the J gene end by 3 bases; junction bases not matched to a gene: 0. The CDR3 spells CATWDGYYKKLF. In nucleotides, the CDR3 is TGTGCCACCTGGGATGGTTATTATAAGAAACTCTTT.

This clone has only a few counts. V is TRGV9 and J is TRGJ1 or TRGJ2. This CDR3 region has 14 residues. From germline, CDR1 is GITISATS and CDR2 ISYDGTV (reference sequence). With 4 bases clipped from V and 2 bases from J, the junction kept 8 bases outside the gene matches. CDR3 region: CALWDVEDYYKKLF. DNA for the CDR3: TGTGCCTTGTGGGATGTGGAGGATTATTATAAGAAACTCTTT.

This clone was detected a few times. The J gene is TRGJ1 or TRGJ2, the V gene TRGV3. The ends lost 12 bases at V and 6 bases at J; junction bases unmatched: 11. Per the germline V gene, CDR1 is VTNTFY and CDR2 is YDVSTARD (reference sequence). The CDR3 covers 11 residues. The CDR3 reads CAAFNGYKKLF. DNA of the CDR3: TGTGCCGCATTTAATGGTTATAAGAAACTCTTT.

The V call is TRGV9, the J call TRGJ1 or TRGJ2. CDR1 is GITISATS and CDR2 is ISYDGTV in the germline V gene (reference sequence). The CDR3 sequence is 13 residues long. The J segment lost 11 bases and the V segment lost 0 bases, leaving 10 bases of the junction unmatched. CDR3 nucleotide sequence: TGTGCCTTGTGGGAGGTGGGGGAATTGGAGAAACTCTTT. Translated, it gives CALWEVGELEKLF.

This clone has more than one count but fewer than ten. The genes are TRGV5 and TRGJ1 or TRGJ2. The CDR3 has 13 amino acids. V shed 3 bases and J 7 bases; nucleotides not matched to a gene: 9. Per the germline V gene, CDR1 is VINAFY and CDR2 is YDVSNSKD. The CDR3, as DNA: TGTGCCACCTGGGACTCGAGGGGGTATAAGAAACTCTTT. Encoded protein: CATWDSRGYKKLF.

The J gene call is TRGJP1, but no V gene call exists. The CDR3 covers 15 residues. The CDR3 DNA reads TGTGCCTTGTGGGAGGTTGATACCACTGGTTGGTTCAAGATATTT. This translates into CALWEVDTTGWFKIF.

For the J gene the call is TRGJ1 or TRGJ2; the V gene lacks a call. The CDR3 sequence is 14 residues long. The CDR3 sequence is CATWDRRHYYKKLF. The CDR3 DNA is TGTGCCACCTGGGACAGGCGTCATTATTATAAGAAACTCTTT.

The gene calls are TRGV3 and TRGJ1 or TRGJ2. TCRdb gives no J gene; it was assigned here by matching the DNA to germline. This CDR3 is 11 amino acids long. CDR1 is VTNTFY, CDR2 YDVSTARD, per germline (reference sequence). V lost 1 base to trimming and J lost 8 bases; unmatched junction nucleotides: 2. CDR3 in amino acids: CATWDSDKKLF. CDR3 nucleotides: TGTGCCACCTGGGACAGCGATAAGAAACTCTTT.

This clone was counted only a few times. The chain links TRGV4 to TRGJ1 or TRGJ2. With V trimmed by 4 bases and J by 7 bases, 19 bases remained unmatched. Germline assignment: CDR1 EGSTGY and CDR2 YDSYTSSV. The CDR3 covers 16 residues. This CDR3 reads CATWDGLRGRMYKKLF. The CDR3 bases are TGTGCCACCTGGGACGGCCTGAGGGGGCGAATGTATAAGAAACTCTTT.

The chain has TRGV4 and TRGJ1 or TRGJ2. The J gene, not given by TCRdb, was assigned here from a germline match of the nucleotide sequence. The trim removed 4 bases at V and 7 bases at J, leaving 10 bases unmatched. The germline V gene has CDR1 EGSTGY and CDR2 YDSYTSSV. CDR3 length: 13 amino acids. The CDR3 region is CATWEINHYKKLF. For the CDR3, the DNA is TGTGCCACCTGGGAAATAAATCACTATAAGAAACTCTTT.

This clone was seen only a few times. Relative to the germline gene, one junction end is altered; a read error may explain this. This chain uses TRGV5 with TRGJ1 or TRGJ2. The CDR3 has 15 residues. The V gene's germline CDR1 is VINAFY and CDR2 YDVSNSKD. This CDR3 is CATWDRRPYYYKKLF. Written as DNA, the CDR3 is TGTGCCACCTGGGACAGGCGACCCTATTATTATAAGAAACTATTT.

This chain joins TRGV5 and TRGJP2. The CDR3 is 16 amino acids. Germline lookup yields CDR1 VINAFY and CDR2 YDVSNSKD. Trimming cost V 0 bases and J 0 bases; bases outside gene matches: 4. The CDR3 spells CATWDRQNSSDWIKTF. The CDR3 DNA is TGTGCCACCTGGGACAGGCAGAATAGTAGTGATTGGATCAAGACGTTT.

This clone was counted only a few times. The gene calls are TRGV4 and TRGJ1 or TRGJ2. The CDR3 length is 13 residues. Germline values: CDR1 EGSTGY, CDR2 YDSYTSSV. V dropped 0 bases and J dropped 12; count of bases not matched to a gene: 11. CDR3 DNA sequence: TGTGCCACCTGGGATGGGCCCCGGACTACGAAACTCTTT. It yields the protein CATWDGPRTTKLF.

This clone is deemed large. The rearrangement uses TRGV5 and TRGJ1 or TRGJ2. V lost 0 bases, J lost 11 bases, and 4 bases stayed unmatched. The CDR3 length is 11 residues. Germline V gene data show CDR1 as VINAFY and CDR2 as YDVSNSKD. CDR3 region: CATWDRPEKLF. The CDR3 region has the DNA TGTGCCACCTGGGACAGGCCCGAGAAACTCTTT.

The chain uses TRGV5 and TRGJP2. Here the J gene was assigned by germline matching of the DNA, as TCRdb has none. The CDR3 has 15 amino acids. CDR1 and CDR2 from the germline V gene are VINAFY and YDVSNSKD. The V segment lost 0 bases and the J segment 2 bases; nucleotides outside the gene matches: 3. The CDR3 nucleotides are TGTGCCACCTGGGACAGGCGGAGTAGTGATTGGATCAAGACGTTT. Its protein is CATWDRRSSDWIKTF.

This clone was found once. At one of its ends the junction is not consistent with the germline gene, which may arise from a read error. The rearrangement joins TRGV2 to TRGJ1 or TRGJ2. Germline matching of the DNA provided the J gene here, since TCRdb leaves it blank. Germline V gene data show CDR1 as EGSNGY and CDR2 as YDSYNSKV. CDR3 length: 13 amino acids. The CDR3 DNA reads as TGTGCCACCTGGGGCGGGCCCCATTATAAGAAACTCTTT. It translates to CATWGGPHYKKLF.